Below, 20 T cell receptor beta chains from the same sample are listed, as sequenced in a study of blood T cell repertoires in COVID-19. Assay: immunoSEQ multiplex PCR; the TCRdb copy retains only in-frame clones and omits some. The repertoire holds about 140,000 clones, with around 80% as singletons. Sequencing was performed on PBMCs or T cells enriched from blood (not recorded which). These receptors originate from a woman between 18 and 30 years old who had been exposed to COVID-19.

The chain carries TRBV2 and TRBJ1-3, with no clear D. The CDR3 extends over 14 amino acids. CDR1 and CDR2 from the germline V gene are SNHLY and FYNNEI. The V and J ends lost 4 bases and 0 bases respectively, with 7 bases between them. The CDR3 DNA reads as TGTGCCAGCAGTGCTGGACTCTCTGGAAACACCATATATTTT. Amino acid sequence: CASSAGLSGNTIYF.

The V gene is TRBV3-1 (or the pseudogene TRBV3-2), the J gene TRBJ2-7; the D gene is possibly TRBD1 (5 bases). CDR1 is LGHDT and CDR2 is YNNKEL in the germline V gene (reference sequence). V was trimmed by 0 bases and J by 2 bases, leaving 11 bases between them. There are 15 residues in the CDR3. The CDR3 is CASSQDRRVAYEQYF. In DNA form, the CDR3 reads TGTGCCAGCAGCCAAGATCGCAGGGTGGCCTACGAGCAGTACTTC.

The rearrangement uses TRBV28 and TRBJ1-5, with D tentatively TRBD1 (5 bases). This CDR3 contains 19 residues. Germline assignment: CDR1 MDHEN and CDR2 SYDVKM. The germline V and J ends were trimmed by 6 bases and 3 bases, with 27 bases remaining between them. CDR3 nucleotides: TGTGCCAGCAGCCTAAGAGGGGTGCGGAGGGGATACGACAATCAGCCCCAGCATTTT. Translation gives CASSLRGVRRGYDNQPQHF.

This chain joins TRBV4-1 and TRBJ2-2; possible D gene TRBD1, 5 bases. Germline V CDR1 and CDR2: MGHRA, YSYEKL. The V end was cut by 4 bases, the J end by 3 bases, with 9 bases between. The CDR3 consists of 14 residues. CDR3 region: CASSRRVDTGELFF. The CDR3 DNA is TGCGCCAGCAGCCGCAGGGTCGACACCGGGGAGCTGTTTTTT.

By share of the sample, this clone is medium-sized. The CDR3 loop is CSVEGSSGSHNEQFF. The CDR3 coding sequence is TGCAGCGTTGAAGGGTCTAGCGGGAGCCACAATGAGCAGTTCTTC. The chain combines TRBV29-1 with TRBJ2-1; 10 nucleotides align to TRBD2. The CDR3 is 15 residues long. J was trimmed by 5 bases and V by 1 base; bases with no gene match: 5. The germline gives CDR1 SQVTM, CDR2 ANQGSEA.

The V gene is TRBV10-3, the J gene TRBJ1-1; D is ambiguous. Trimming stripped 3 bases from V and 4 bases from J, with 15 bases between. CDR1 is ENHRY, CDR2 SYGVKD, per germline. The CDR3 is 15 residues long. The CDR3 here is CAISEQLPSFTEAFF. DNA for the CDR3: TGTGCCATCAGTGAACAACTCCCTAGCTTCACTGAAGCTTTCTTT.

This chain uses TRBV19 with TRBJ1-1, with 8 positions matching TRBD1. The CDR3 consists of 15 residues. The germline V gene has CDR1 LNHDA and CDR2 SQIVND (reference sequence). The J segment lost 1 base and the V segment lost 5 bases, leaving 6 bases of the junction unmatched. The CDR3 DNA is TGTGCCAGTAGTCCCCGGACAGGGTGGAACACTGAAGCTTTCTTT. Protein: CASSPRTGWNTEAFF.

This chain joins TRBV2 and TRBJ2-7, with 8 bases fitting TRBD2. J was trimmed by 3 bases and V by 7 bases; bases with no gene match: 5. CDR3 length: 13 residues. Looked up from germline, CDR1 is SNHLY and CDR2 is FYNNEI. The CDR3 DNA reads as TGTGCCAGCAACAGCGGGAGAATCTACGAGCAGTACTTC. Translating it yields CASNSGRIYEQYF.

This clone was seen only a few times. The chain combines TRBV18 with TRBJ2-1, with D maybe TRBD1 (6 bases). The germline V gene encodes CDR1 KGHSH and CDR2 LQKENI. Trimming stripped 4 bases from V and 3 bases from J, with 22 bases between. This CDR3 has 18 residues. CDR3 amino acids: CASSRSFSSGQIYNEQFF. CDR3 nucleotide sequence: TGTGCCAGCTCACGTAGCTTCAGTTCAGGACAGATCTACAATGAGCAGTTCTTC.

The chain is built from TRBV20-1 and TRBJ2-3; 8 bases agree with TRBD2. The trim removed 3 bases at V and 2 bases at J, leaving 13 bases unmatched. Germline V gene sequence: CDR1 DFQATT, CDR2 SNEGSKA (reference sequence). The CDR3 length is 17 residues. The CDR3: CSASPSRLAGYTDTQYF. For the CDR3, the DNA is TGCAGTGCTAGTCCCTCCCGTCTAGCGGGCTACACAGATACGCAGTATTTT.

The chain has TRBV28 and TRBJ2-6, with 7 nucleotides matching TRBD1. CDR3 size: 15 residues. V gave up 0 bases and J gave up 4 bases; unmatched junction bases: 0. Germline V gene sequence: CDR1 MDHEN, CDR2 SYDVKM. DNA of the CDR3: TGTGCCAGCAGTTTATGGACAGGGGGGGCCAACGTCCTGACTTTC. Protein: CASSLWTGGANVLTF.

Concerning this clone: The sample holds other DNA sequences that translate to the same CDR3. The chain recombines TRBV19 with TRBJ1-2; D is perhaps TRBD1 (5 bases). The CDR3 is made up of 15 amino acids. CDR1 and CDR2 from the germline V gene are LNHDA and SQIVND (reference sequence). The V and J ends lost 7 bases and 4 bases respectively, with 19 bases between them. The CDR3 coding sequence is TGTGCCAGTACCCCTGGCGGGGGAGCCAGCTATGGCTACACCTTC. Its translation is CASTPGGGASYGYTF.

The chain uses TRBV29-1 and TRBJ1-2; tentatively, D is TRBD1 (5 bases). The CDR3 is made up of 13 amino acids. V shed 4 bases and J shed 4 bases, with 13 bases lying between them. Per the germline V gene, CDR1 is SQVTM and CDR2 is ANQGSEA. DNA for the CDR3: TGCAGCGTTGGAAGGCAGGGTTCCTATGGCTACACCTTC. Translation gives CSVGRQGSYGYTF.

The CDR3 sequence: CASSDSNTGELFF. The CDR3 DNA reads TGTGCCAGCAGCGACTCAAACACCGGGGAGCTGTTTTTT. The chain links TRBV14 to TRBJ2-2, with no clear D. This CDR3 spans 13 amino acids. V was clipped by 5 bases and J by 2 bases, with 6 bases between them. Germline CDR1 reads SGHDN; CDR2 reads FVKESK.

This clone was counted a single time. The chain is built from TRBV11-3 and TRBJ2-2, with a weak D call TRBD2 (6 bases). The CDR3 runs to 15 residues. V lost 4 bases, J lost 0 bases, and 9 bases lay in between. CDR1 and CDR2 (germline): SGHNT, YENEEA. The CDR3 coding sequence is TGTGCCAGCAGCTCCGCGGGGACGAACACCGGGGAGCTGTTTTTT. Protein product: CASSSAGTNTGELFF.

V gene TRBV6-6 combines with J gene TRBJ2-7; D unclear. Germline values: CDR1 MNHNY, CDR2 SVGAGI (reference sequence). The V and J ends lost 6 bases and 2 bases respectively, with 8 bases between them. The CDR3 has 12 amino acids. The CDR3 region is CASSPSTYEQYF. The CDR3 coding sequence is TGTGCCAGCAGCCCCAGTACCTACGAGCAGTACTTC.

The CDR3 here is CASSQSPGQVYEQYF. As DNA, the CDR3 is TGTGCCAGCAGCCAGTCCCCGGGACAGGTCTACGAGCAGTACTTC. The rearrangement links TRBV3-1 (or the pseudogene TRBV3-2) to TRBJ2-7, with 8 bases fitting TRBD1. The ends lost 3 bases at V and 3 bases at J; junction bases unmatched: 7. Germline V gene data show CDR1 as LGHDT and CDR2 as YNNKEL (reference sequence). There are 15 residues in the CDR3.

This chain links TRBV19 with TRBJ2-3; 9 nucleotides match TRBD2. Germline V lookup: CDR1 LNHDA, CDR2 SQIVND (reference sequence). There are 16 residues in the CDR3. Trimming took 1 base from V and 0 from J; bases not matched to a gene: 2. The CDR3 here is CASSIGLAGSTDTQYF. CDR3 sequence (DNA): TGTGCCAGTAGTATAGGGCTAGCGGGAAGCACAGATACGCAGTATTTT.

The V call is TRBV27, the J call TRBJ2-7, with 9 bases lining up with TRBD1. The CDR3 runs to 17 residues. CDR1 MNHEY and CDR2 SMNVEV come from the germline V gene (reference sequence). J gave up 3 bases and V 2 bases, and 11 bases lay outside the gene matches. The chain's CDR3 is CASSLHPPGQGFYEQYF. Written as DNA, the CDR3 is TGTGCCAGCAGTTTACACCCACCGGGACAGGGCTTCTACGAGCAGTACTTC.

The chain uses TRBV6-1 and TRBJ2-7; 14 bases align to TRBD2. Germline V gene data show CDR1 as MNHNS and CDR2 as SASEGT. The CDR3 covers 17 residues. The V segment lost 1 base and the J segment 12 bases; nucleotides outside the gene matches: 14. The CDR3 protein is CASSEEGTGTSGRRRYF. Here the CDR3 DNA reads TGTGCCAGCAGTGAAGAGGGTACCGGGACTAGCGGGAGAAGACGGTACTTC.